These T cell receptor beta chains were read from a single sample in a study of T cell responses to AZD1222 COVID-19 vaccine. Here immunoSEQ multiplex PCR was the method, and the copy in TCRdb shows in-frame clones only, minus some. This sample has some 150,000 clones; about 91% occur once, and the top ten carry less than 4.5%. The material was peripheral blood, obtained on day 0 of MenACWY control vaccination. The receptors here all came from an adult in good health. The CDR3 runs from the conserved cysteine through the conserved F or W. A D gene is named only where the DNA matches it firmly. A row's size may be missing; if present it is once, few, many or a size class.

J: TRBJ2-1
V: TRBV15
length: 17
D: TRBD2
size: few
CDR3: CATSPIGAGGPHWEQFF
DNA: TGTGCCACCAGCCCGATAGGGGCGGGAGGGCCCCATTGGGAGCAGTTCTTC

J: TRBJ1-1
V: TRBV6-6
length: 14
D: .
size: few
CDR3: CASSYPAGDSEAFF
DNA: TGTGCCAGCAGTTACCCCGCAGGGGACTCTGAAGCTTTCTTT

J: TRBJ2-1
V: TRBV2
length: 11
D: .
size: .
CDR3: CASNLNYEQFF
DNA: TGTGCCAGCAACCTGAACTATGAGCAGTTCTTC

J: TRBJ1-5
V: TRBV27
length: 15
D: .
size: once
CDR3: CASSLRRDSNQPQHF
DNA: TGTGCCAGCAGTTTACGAAGAGATAGCAATCAGCCCCAGCATTTT

J: TRBJ1-2
V: TRBV5-5
length: 16
D: TRBD1
size: .
CDR3: CASSWGQAVSNYGYTF
DNA: TGTGCCAGCAGCTGGGGACAGGCCGTATCTAACTATGGCTACACCTTC

J: TRBJ2-1
V: TRBV7-2
length: 13
D: TRBD1
size: .
CDR3: CASSPGQRNEQFF
DNA: TGTGCCAGCAGCCCGGGACAGAGAAATGAGCAGTTCTTC

J: TRBJ2-5
V: TRBV4-2
length: 19
D: .
size: few
CDR3: CASSQDLSLGTDRRETQYF
DNA: TGTGCCAGCAGCCAAGATTTAAGTCTGGGTACCGATAGGCGAGAGACCCAGTACTTC

J: TRBJ1-2
V: TRBV30
length: 15
D: .
size: .
CDR3: CAWFPARAIGYGYTF
DNA: TGTGCCTGGTTCCCGGCCAGGGCAATTGGCTATGGCTACACCTTC

J: TRBJ2-2
V: TRBV30
length: 14
D: TRBD2
size: .
CDR3: CAWSPGLATGELFF
DNA: TGTGCCTGGAGCCCGGGACTAGCCACCGGGGAGCTGTTTTTT

J: TRBJ2-2
V: TRBV5-8
length: 14
D: TRBD2
size: .
CDR3: CASSWTRNTGELFF
DNA: TGTGCCAGCAGCTGGACTAGGAACACCGGGGAGCTGTTTTTT

J: TRBJ2-1
V: TRBV5-6
length: 17
D: .
size: .
CDR3: CASSRPRDWGRGNEQFF
DNA: TGTGCCAGCAGCCGGCCTCGTGATTGGGGTAGGGGCAATGAGCAGTTCTTC

J: TRBJ1-5
V: TRBV25-1
length: 15
D: .
size: once
CDR3: CASSESSNPHQPQHF
DNA: TGTGCCAGCAGTGAATCGTCAAATCCCCATCAGCCCCAGCATTTT

J: TRBJ1-2
V: TRBV28
length: 14
D: TRBD1
size: .
CDR3: CASFSGTVNYGYTF
DNA: TGTGCCAGCTTCTCCGGGACAGTTAACTATGGCTACACCTTC

J: TRBJ1-5
V: TRBV18
length: 15
D: .
size: .
CDR3: CASSPEGIGNQPQHF
DNA: TGTGCCAGCTCACCCGAGGGAATCGGCAATCAGCCCCAGCATTTT

J: TRBJ2-3
V: TRBV5-1
length: 15
D: .
size: .
CDR3: CASSLGGGGGDTQYF
DNA: TGCGCCAGCAGCTTGGGTGGTGGGGGTGGCGATACGCAGTATTTT

J: TRBJ2-7
V: TRBV28
length: 12
D: TRBD2
size: .
CDR3: CASTPPRGKQYF
DNA: TGTGCCAGCACCCCCCCGCGGGGGAAGCAGTACTTC

J: TRBJ2-2
V: TRBV4-2
length: 12
D: .
size: .
CDR3: CASSRTTGELFF
DNA: TGTGCCAGCAGCCGAACCACCGGGGAGCTGTTTTTT

J: TRBJ2-1
V: TRBV5-1
length: 14
D: .
size: .
CDR3: CASSLPYGGDEQFF
DNA: TGCGCCAGCAGCTTGCCGTACGGGGGCGATGAGCAGTTCTTC

J: TRBJ1-6
V: TRBV15
length: 13
D: .
size: .
CDR3: CASGQSYNSPLHF
DNA: TGTGCCTCAGGACAGAGCTATAATTCACCCCTCCACTTT

J: TRBJ2-5
V: TRBV12-5
length: 16
D: TRBD2
size: .
CDR3: CASGPPSGRAGETQYF
DNA: TGTGCTAGTGGCCCGCCTAGCGGGAGGGCCGGGGAGACCCAGTACTTC